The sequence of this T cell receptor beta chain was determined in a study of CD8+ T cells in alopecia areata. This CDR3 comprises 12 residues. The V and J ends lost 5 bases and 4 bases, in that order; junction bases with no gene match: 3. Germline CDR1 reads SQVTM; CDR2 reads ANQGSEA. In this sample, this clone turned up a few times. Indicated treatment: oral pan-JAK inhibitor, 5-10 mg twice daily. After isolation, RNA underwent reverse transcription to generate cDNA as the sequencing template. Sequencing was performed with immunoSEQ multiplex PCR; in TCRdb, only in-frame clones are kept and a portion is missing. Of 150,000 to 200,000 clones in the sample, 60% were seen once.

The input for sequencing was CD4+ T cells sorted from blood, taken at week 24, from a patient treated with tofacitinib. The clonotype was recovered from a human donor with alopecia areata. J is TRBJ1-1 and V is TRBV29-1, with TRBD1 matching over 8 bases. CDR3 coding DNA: TGCAGCGTTACAGGGACAGGCACTGAAGCTTTCTTT. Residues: CSVTGTGTEAFF.